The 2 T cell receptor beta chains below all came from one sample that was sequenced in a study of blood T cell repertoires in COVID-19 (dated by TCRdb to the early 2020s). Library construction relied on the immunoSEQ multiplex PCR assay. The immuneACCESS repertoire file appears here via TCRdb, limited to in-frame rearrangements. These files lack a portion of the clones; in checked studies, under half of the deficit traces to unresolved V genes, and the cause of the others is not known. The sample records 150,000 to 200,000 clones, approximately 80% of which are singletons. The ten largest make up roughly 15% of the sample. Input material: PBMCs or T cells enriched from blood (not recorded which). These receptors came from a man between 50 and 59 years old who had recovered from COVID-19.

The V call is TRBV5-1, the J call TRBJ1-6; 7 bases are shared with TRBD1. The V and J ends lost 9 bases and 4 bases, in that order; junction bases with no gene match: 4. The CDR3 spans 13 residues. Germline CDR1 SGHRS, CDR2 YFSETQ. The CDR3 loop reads CATGTEYNSPLHF. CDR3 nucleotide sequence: TGCGCCACCGGGACAGAATATAATTCACCCCTCCACTTT.

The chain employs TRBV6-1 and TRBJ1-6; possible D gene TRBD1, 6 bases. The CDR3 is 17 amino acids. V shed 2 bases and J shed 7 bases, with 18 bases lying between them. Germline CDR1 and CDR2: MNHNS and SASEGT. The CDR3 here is CASSEHGKGTRNSPLHF. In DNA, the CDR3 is TGTGCCAGCAGTGAACATGGGAAGGGGACACGGAATTCACCCCTCCACTTT.